The 21 T cell receptor beta chains in this list originate from one sample, sequenced in a study of blood T cell repertoires in COVID-19. Produced via immunoSEQ multiplex PCR; TCRdb's table is partial and in-frame only. The sample lists 210,000 or so clones; about 85% were seen once. Sequenced input: peripheral blood. The receptors were sampled from a young woman who had recovered from COVID-19.

This rearrangement joins TRBV27 to TRBJ2-5; 7 bases fit TRBD1. The CDR3 runs 13 residues. The germline gives CDR1 MNHEY, CDR2 SMNVEV (reference sequence). Trimming cost V 8 bases and J 0 bases; bases outside gene matches: 3. In DNA form, the CDR3 reads TGTGCCAGCCGGACAGGCCACCAAGAGACCCAGTACTTC. Encoded protein: CASRTGHQETQYF.

This chain uses TRBV6-2 or TRBV6-3 with TRBJ1-5; 7 nucleotides align to TRBD1. The J segment lost 0 bases and the V segment lost 5 bases, leaving 7 bases of the junction unmatched. Per germline, CDR1 MNHEY and CDR2 SVGEGT. The CDR3 totals 16 residues. CDR3 nucleotides: TGTGCCAGCAGTCTCCGGGACAGCTATAGCAATCAGCCCCAGCATTTT. Translating gives CASSLRDSYSNQPQHF.

V usage is TRBV29-1 and J usage is TRBJ1-2; tentatively, D is TRBD1 (6 bases). Trimming stripped 4 bases from V and 8 bases from J, with 14 bases between. This CDR3 has 12 residues. The germline gives CDR1 SQVTM, CDR2 ANQGSEA. This chain's CDR3 is CSVVGGPAGYTF. The CDR3 nucleotides are TGCAGCGTTGTGGGGGGGCCGGCGGGCTACACCTTC.

V and J are TRBV7-2 and TRBJ2-7; 11 nucleotides line up with TRBD2. This CDR3 has 16 amino acids. Germline V gene lookup returns CDR1 SGHTA and CDR2 FQGNSA. V trimming: 2 bases; J trimming: 1 base; junction bases outside the gene matches: 4. The CDR3, as DNA: TGTGCCAGCAGCTTAAAGCTAGCGGGAGGTTCCTACGAGCAGTACTTC. This sequence encodes CASSLKLAGGSYEQYF.

This sequence joins TRBV20-1 and TRBJ2-7; no firm D call. CDR1 is DFQATT and CDR2 is SNEGSKA in the germline V gene (reference sequence). Trimming removed 3 bases from V and 3 bases from J, with 15 bases in between. This CDR3 has 14 residues. CDR3 residues: CSASLAGHIYEQYF. CDR3 in DNA: TGCAGTGCTAGTCTCGCAGGCCACATCTACGAGCAGTACTTC.

This clone appeared a single time. The chain combines TRBV24-1 with TRBJ2-3; 13 nucleotides agree with TRBD2. CDR3 length: 20 residues. CDR1 and CDR2 from the germline V gene are KGHDR and SFDVKD. V was pared by 4 bases and J by 8 bases, with 20 bases of the junction left unmatched. The CDR3 loop is CATSDRGLAGVTPRERTQYF. CDR3 nucleotide sequence: TGTGCCACCAGTGACCGAGGACTAGCGGGAGTCACCCCCCGGGAGCGTACGCAGTATTTT.

V gene TRBV7-2 combines with J gene TRBJ1-2; maybe TRBD1 (6 bases). The germline V gene has CDR1 SGHTA and CDR2 FQGNSA. Trimming shortened V by 5 bases and J by 3 bases, and 13 bases separated the two germline ends. This CDR3 region has 14 residues. The CDR3 reads CASSLQGLDYGYTF. The CDR3 nucleotides read TGTGCCAGCAGCCTACAGGGTCTCGACTATGGCTACACCTTC.

The genes are TRBV6-5 and TRBJ1-1; no clear D gene. Germline loops: CDR1 MNHEY, CDR2 SVGAGI. V was cut by 6 bases and J by 3 bases, with 8 bases left in between. The CDR3 length is 12 residues. The CDR3 coding sequence is TGTGCCAGCAGCTTTCTGTACACTGAAGCTTTCTTT. Residues: CASSFLYTEAFF.

This sequence joins TRBV3-1 (or the pseudogene TRBV3-2) and TRBJ1-4, with 8 bases aligning to TRBD1. The V and J ends lost 2 bases and 8 bases, in that order; junction bases with no gene match: 10. The germline V gene has CDR1 LGHDT and CDR2 YNNKEL (reference sequence). This CDR3 contains 16 residues. CDR3: CASSQRTGYGNEKLFF. In nucleotides, the CDR3 is TGTGCCAGCAGCCAACGGACAGGGTACGGCAACGAAAAACTGTTTTTT.

The V call is TRBV19, the J call TRBJ2-2; D is possibly TRBD2 (6 bases). This CDR3 spans 13 amino acids. The germline CDR1 and CDR2 sequences are LNHDA and SQIVND (reference sequence). Trimming shortened V by 7 bases and J by 6 bases, and 12 bases separated the two germline ends. CDR3 sequence: CASNHGGSGELFF. CDR3 nucleotides: TGTGCCAGTAACCATGGGGGGTCCGGGGAGCTGTTTTTT.

The chain is built from TRBV4-3 and TRBJ2-7; possibly TRBD2 for D (5 bases). The V end was cut by 1 base, the J end by 0 bases, with 16 bases between. The CDR3 contains 17 residues. From germline, CDR1 is LGHNA and CDR2 YSLEER. The CDR3 protein is CASSQGPAEDSSYEQYF. The CDR3 nucleotides read TGCGCCAGCAGCCAAGGTCCAGCGGAGGACTCCTCCTACGAGCAGTACTTC.

Note on this clone: Given the absence of the conserved phenylalanine or tryptophan at the CDR3 end, a read error is likely. Because the CDR3's place on the DNA is in doubt, the DNA is left out and the CDR3 is given as listed by TCRdb. The V call is TRBV23-1, the J call TRBJ1-2. TRBV23-1 has ORF status, its function being uncertain. Counting both end residues, the CDR3 totals 10 amino acids. The CDR3 sequence is CASSQPGVLG.

The chain is built from TRBV4-3 and TRBJ2-1, with a possible D match to TRBD2 (5 bases). V lost 1 base to trimming and J lost 1 base, with 11 bases between them. CDR1 and CDR2 (germline): LGHNA, YSLEER. The CDR3 spans 16 residues. CDR3 bases: TGCGCCAGCAGCCAAGGGGAGAGCTTTTCCTACAATGAGCAGTTCTTC. Amino acids: CASSQGESFSYNEQFF.

This clone was recorded only once. The V and J genes are TRBV9 and TRBJ2-5; D is possibly TRBD2 (6 bases). Trimming removed 0 bases from V and 5 bases from J, with 14 bases in between. This CDR3 contains 15 residues. In germline, CDR1 is SGDLS, CDR2 YYNGEE. DNA for the CDR3: TGTGCCAGCAGCGTAGAGGAGGGTGGTTGGGAGACCCAGTACTTC. Protein product: CASSVEEGGWETQYF.

V and J are TRBV7-3 and TRBJ2-3; TRBD1 might be the D (5 bases). Per the germline V gene, CDR1 is SGHTA and CDR2 is FQGTGA. Trimming shortened V by 0 bases and J by 2 bases, and 9 bases separated the two germline ends. The CDR3 extends over 15 amino acids. Here the CDR3 DNA reads TGTGCCAGCAGCTTAACTGGGGCACCCACAGATACGCAGTATTTT. Amino acid sequence: CASSLTGAPTDTQYF.

A note on this clone: A much more abundant neighbour one base away suggests this may be a read error. J is TRBJ2-3 and V is TRBV7-3, with 11 nucleotides matching TRBD2. This CDR3 is 15 amino acids long. Trimming at V came to 4 bases and at J to 0 bases, leaving 0 bases not matched to a gene. Per the germline V gene, CDR1 is SGHTA and CDR2 is FQGTGA. The CDR3 region has the DNA TGTGCCAGCAGCTGGACTAGCGGGAGCACAGATACGCAGTATTTT. Translating gives CASSWTSGSTDTQYF.

The chain joins TRBV11-2 to TRBJ2-5; 8 bases align to TRBD1. The J segment lost 5 bases and the V segment lost 1 base, leaving 3 bases of the junction unmatched. Germline CDR1 is SGHAT and CDR2 is FQNNGV. The CDR3 loop spans 14 amino acids. The CDR3 is CASSLAGGLETQYF. CDR3 sequence (DNA): TGTGCCAGCAGCTTAGCAGGGGGCCTGGAGACCCAGTACTTC.

This clone was found once. CDR3 sequence: CASSSKGGSDAEAFF. In DNA form, the CDR3 reads TGTGCCAGCAGCTCCAAGGGGGGGAGTGACGCTGAAGCTTTCTTT. V is TRBV5-4 and J is TRBJ1-1; possible D gene TRBD1, 6 bases. The CDR3 covers 15 residues. Germline V gene lookup returns CDR1 SGHNT and CDR2 YYREEE (reference sequence). V lost 3 bases, J lost 6 bases, and 18 bases lay in between. The entire variable domain, with the rest obtained from reference TRBV5-4 and TRBJ1-1, is as follows: ETGVTQSPTHLIKTRGQQVTLRCSSQSGHNTVSWYQQALGQGPQFIFQYYREEENGRGNFPPRFSGLQFPNYSSELNVNALELDDSALYLCASSSKGGSDAEAFFGQGTRLTVV.

This chain joins TRBV18 and TRBJ2-3; possibly TRBD1 for D (5 bases). Trimming removed 1 base from V and 7 bases from J, with 12 bases in between. The CDR3 sequence is 14 residues long. Germline V lookup: CDR1 KGHSH, CDR2 LQKENI. CDR3 coding DNA: TGTGCCAGCTCACCACGGCAGGGTGTTTATACGCAGTATTTT. It codes for CASSPRQGVYTQYF.

The chain has TRBV20-1 and TRBJ2-5; D not resolved. The CDR3 covers 10 residues. Germline V gene data show CDR1 as DFQATT and CDR2 as SNEGSKA (reference sequence). V was pared by 3 bases and J by 5 bases, with 4 bases between. CDR3: CSARRETQYF. CDR3 bases: TGCAGTGCTAGGCGGGAGACCCAGTACTTC.

This clone has only a few counts. The gene calls are TRBV7-9 and TRBJ2-3; 7 nucleotides match TRBD2. This CDR3 has 16 residues. The trim removed 5 bases at V and 3 bases at J, leaving 11 bases unmatched. Germline loops: CDR1 SEHNR, CDR2 FQNEAQ (reference sequence). The DNA of the CDR3 is TGTGCCAGCAGCGTATCTAGCGGTGAGGGGACAGATACGCAGTATTTT. It is translated as CASSVSSGEGTDTQYF.